One sample yielded the 16 T cell receptor beta chains listed below, sequenced in a study of blood T cell repertoires in COVID-19. Produced via immunoSEQ multiplex PCR; TCRdb's table is partial and in-frame only. Of approximately 440,000 clones in the sample, around 87% were seen once. Sequenced material: PBMCs or T cells enriched from blood (not recorded which). These receptors all stem from a woman aged 18-29 years who had recovered from COVID-19.

This chain joins TRBV5-1 and TRBJ1-6, with 7 positions matching TRBD1. This CDR3 has 13 residues. V trimming: 4 bases; J trimming: 10 bases; junction bases outside the gene matches: 5. The germline gives CDR1 SGHRS, CDR2 YFSETQ. The CDR3 loop is CASSPTGESPLHF. Written as DNA, the CDR3 is TGCGCCAGCAGCCCCACAGGGGAATCACCCCTCCACTTT.

The rearrangement links TRBV30 to TRBJ1-4; tentatively, D is TRBD1 (6 bases). The germline V gene has CDR1 GTSNPN and CDR2 SVGIG (reference sequence). The CDR3 is 14 residues long. The V gene lost 3 bases and the J gene lost 6 bases, with 14 bases spanning the gap. CDR3 protein: CAWSTDSWDEKLFF. The CDR3 nucleotides read TGTGCCTGGAGCACGGACAGCTGGGATGAAAAACTGTTTTTT.

To note about this clone: Other DNA variants within this sample encode the same CDR3. The genes are TRBV30 and TRBJ1-1, with D maybe TRBD1 (6 bases). From germline, CDR1 is GTSNPN and CDR2 SVGIG (reference sequence). CDR3 size: 13 residues. V dropped 3 bases and J dropped 4 bases, with 12 bases sitting between them. The DNA of the CDR3 is TGTGCCTGGAGCGGAGGGGGGGGCACTGAAGCTTTCTTT. This gives the protein CAWSGGGGTEAFF.

This chain joins TRBV10-3 and TRBJ1-2, with no clear D. CDR3 length equals 13 residues. The germline V gene has CDR1 ENHRY and CDR2 SYGVKD. V gave up 5 bases and J gave up 5 bases, with 12 bases separating them. Here the CDR3 reads CAISMGGEYGYTF. CDR3 coding DNA: TGTGCCATCAGTATGGGCGGGGAATATGGCTACACCTTC.

About this clone itself: This same CDR3 is encoded by further DNA sequences in the sample. The CDR3 is CASSLDRDQPQHF. DNA of the CDR3: TGCGCCAGCAGCTTGGATCGAGATCAGCCCCAGCATTTT. V and J are TRBV5-1 and TRBJ1-5, with D unresolved. V was shortened by 0 bases and J by 5 bases, with 6 bases between the two germline ends. Germline V CDR1 and CDR2: SGHRS, YFSETQ. The CDR3 is 13 residues long. Drawing the rest from reference TRBV5-1 and TRBJ1-5, the complete variable domain is KAGVTQTPRYLIKTRGQQVTLSCSPISGHRSVSWYQQTPGQGLQFLFEYFSETQRNKGNFPGRFSGRQFSNSRSEMNVSTLELGDSALYLCASSLDRDQPQHFGDGTRLSIL.

CDR3 nucleotide sequence: TGTGCCAGCAGAGGGACTAGCGGGTTTAGCGGGGAGCTGTTTTTT. Encoded protein: CASRGTSGFSGELFF. The chain joins TRBV27 to TRBJ2-2; TRBD2 aligns across 12 bases. J was trimmed by 7 bases and V by 6 bases; bases with no gene match: 6. The germline gives CDR1 MNHEY, CDR2 SMNVEV (reference sequence). This CDR3 is 15 amino acids long.

The genes are TRBV3-1 (or the pseudogene TRBV3-2) and TRBJ2-5; 8 bases agree with TRBD2. This CDR3 region has 17 residues. The trim removed 0 bases at V and 4 bases at J, leaving 10 bases unmatched. CDR1 LGHDT and CDR2 YNNKEL come from the germline V gene (reference sequence). The CDR3 DNA reads as TGTGCCAGCAGCCAAGAGGAGGACGGGGGGGGAGGAGAGACCCAGTACTTC. Its protein product is CASSQEEDGGGGETQYF.

The rearrangement uses TRBV19 and TRBJ1-2; D might be TRBD1 (5 bases). Trimming took off 2 bases at V and 4 bases at J, with 8 bases between the two ends. Germline CDR1 reads LNHDA; CDR2 reads SQIVND (reference sequence). The CDR3 is 13 residues long. CDR3 region: CASSIRRVYGYTF. For the CDR3, the DNA is TGTGCCAGTAGTATACGCAGGGTCTATGGCTACACCTTC.

The rearrangement joins TRBV2 to TRBJ2-2; no clear D. The germline gives CDR1 SNHLY, CDR2 FYNNEI. Trimming pared 6 bases from V and 5 bases from J, leaving 13 bases between. The CDR3 length is 14 residues. The CDR3 nucleotides are TGTGCCAGCAGGGAGATAAGTCGGACCGGGGAGCTGTTTTTT. Translation: CASREISRTGELFF.

The chain links TRBV7-9 to TRBJ1-2, with D unclear. Germline V gene data show CDR1 as SEHNR and CDR2 as FQNEAQ (reference sequence). V was shortened by 4 bases and J by 0 bases, with 18 bases between the two germline ends. This CDR3 is built from 17 residues. The CDR3 spells CASSSTRHDLANYGYTF. CDR3 in DNA: TGTGCCAGCAGCTCCACCAGACATGATTTAGCTAACTATGGCTACACCTTC.

This chain connects TRBV6-5 to TRBJ1-5; unclear D gene. Germline CDR1 is MNHEY and CDR2 is SVGAGI. The CDR3 is made up of 15 amino acids. The ends were cut back, 9 bases at V and 0 bases at J, with 15 bases in the middle. CDR3 region: CASSLAGNSNQPQHF. The CDR3 DNA follows: TGTGCCAGTTCCCTGGCAGGAAATAGCAATCAGCCCCAGCATTTT.

CDR3 loop: CASSLMRVGEQYF. In DNA, the CDR3 is TGTGCCAGCAGTTTAATGAGGGTGGGAGAGCAGTACTTC. V gene TRBV12-3 or TRBV12-4 combines with J gene TRBJ2-7; a possible D gene is TRBD2 (5 bases). Trimming stripped 2 bases from V and 7 bases from J, with 12 bases between. This CDR3 is built from 13 residues.

The J gene is TRBJ1-4, the V gene TRBV30; D is ambiguous. Germline V CDR1 and CDR2: GTSNPN, SVGIG (reference sequence). The CDR3 sequence is 12 residues long. Between the trimmed V and J ends, which lost 2 bases and 17 bases, there was a span of 18 bases. The CDR3 DNA sequence: TGTGCCTGGAGTCGGGGTCCAGCCCCTCTCTTTTTT. It codes for CAWSRGPAPLFF.

V usage is TRBV11-2 and J usage is TRBJ1-2, with 7 bases lining up with TRBD1. Germline trimming cut 4 bases from V and 7 bases from J; bases unmatched to any gene: 15. Germline V gives CDR1 SGHAT, CDR2 FQNNGV. The CDR3 spans 16 residues. Here the CDR3 DNA reads TGTGCCAGCAGCTCCTTGACAGGGCCAAGAGGAGCTGGCTACACCTTC. As protein: CASSSLTGPRGAGYTF.

The rearrangement uses TRBV10-3 and TRBJ1-6, with D perhaps TRBD1 (6 bases). This CDR3 region has 14 residues. V was cut by 6 bases and J by 4 bases, with 10 bases left in between. CDR1 is ENHRY, CDR2 SYGVKD, per germline. The CDR3 DNA follows: TGTGCCATCAGCACCGACAGGTATAATTCACCCCTCCACTTT. It is translated as CAISTDRYNSPLHF.

The chain links TRBV5-1 to TRBJ1-1, with 10 bases fitting TRBD1. CDR1 is SGHRS, CDR2 YFSETQ, per germline. V trimming: 0 bases; J trimming: 4 bases; junction bases outside the gene matches: 9. The CDR3 sequence is 17 residues long. CDR3 protein: CASSLATGGGFSTEAFF. As DNA, the CDR3 is TGCGCCAGCAGCTTGGCGACAGGGGGCGGCTTTAGCACTGAAGCTTTCTTT.